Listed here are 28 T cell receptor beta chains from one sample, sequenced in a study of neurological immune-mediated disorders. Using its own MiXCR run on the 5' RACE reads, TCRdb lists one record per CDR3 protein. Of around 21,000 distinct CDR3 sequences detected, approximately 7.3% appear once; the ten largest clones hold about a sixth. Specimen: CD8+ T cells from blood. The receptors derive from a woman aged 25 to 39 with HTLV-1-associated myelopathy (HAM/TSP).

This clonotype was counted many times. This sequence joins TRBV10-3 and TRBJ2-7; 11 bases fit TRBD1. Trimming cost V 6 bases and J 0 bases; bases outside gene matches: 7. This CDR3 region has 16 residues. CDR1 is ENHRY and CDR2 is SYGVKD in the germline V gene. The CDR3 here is CAIRGGQGESSYEQYF. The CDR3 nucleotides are TGTGCCATCAGGGGGGGACAGGGGGAATCCTCCTACGAGCAGTACTTC.

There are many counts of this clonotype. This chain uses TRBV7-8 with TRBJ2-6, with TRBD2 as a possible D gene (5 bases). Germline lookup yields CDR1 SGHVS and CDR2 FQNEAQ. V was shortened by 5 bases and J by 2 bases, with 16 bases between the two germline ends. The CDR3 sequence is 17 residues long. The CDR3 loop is CASSLRRERAGANVLTF. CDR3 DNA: TGTGCCAGCAGCCTTAGACGGGAAAGGGCTGGGGCCAACGTCCTGACTTTC.

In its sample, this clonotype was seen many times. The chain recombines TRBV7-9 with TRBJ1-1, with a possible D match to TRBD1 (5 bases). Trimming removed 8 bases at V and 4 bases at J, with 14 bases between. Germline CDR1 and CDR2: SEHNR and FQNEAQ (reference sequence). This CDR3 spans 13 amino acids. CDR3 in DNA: TGTGCCAGCGACGGGGGGGTGAGCACTGAAGCTTTCTTT. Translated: CASDGGVSTEAFF.

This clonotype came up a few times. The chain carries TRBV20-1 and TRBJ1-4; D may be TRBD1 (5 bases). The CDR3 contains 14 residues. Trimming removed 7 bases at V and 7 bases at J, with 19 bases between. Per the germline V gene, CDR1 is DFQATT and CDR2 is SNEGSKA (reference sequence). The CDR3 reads CSVGVDKSSEKLFF. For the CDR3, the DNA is TGCAGTGTTGGAGTGGACAAAAGCAGTGAAAAACTGTTTTTT.

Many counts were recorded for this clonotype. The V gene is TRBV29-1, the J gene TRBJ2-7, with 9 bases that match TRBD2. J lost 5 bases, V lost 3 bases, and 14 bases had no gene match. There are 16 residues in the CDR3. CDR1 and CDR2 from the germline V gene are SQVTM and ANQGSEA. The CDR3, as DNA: TGCAGCGTTGACCGGGATAGCGGGGGCCCCATCGACGAGCAGTACTTC. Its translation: CSVDRDSGGPIDEQYF.

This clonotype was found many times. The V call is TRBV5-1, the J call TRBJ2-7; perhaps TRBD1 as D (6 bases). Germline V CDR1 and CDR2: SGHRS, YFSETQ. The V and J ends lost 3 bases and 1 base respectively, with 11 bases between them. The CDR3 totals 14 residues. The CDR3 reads CASSSGQPSYEQYF. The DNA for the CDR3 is TGCGCCAGCAGCTCAGGACAGCCTTCCTACGAGCAGTACTTC.

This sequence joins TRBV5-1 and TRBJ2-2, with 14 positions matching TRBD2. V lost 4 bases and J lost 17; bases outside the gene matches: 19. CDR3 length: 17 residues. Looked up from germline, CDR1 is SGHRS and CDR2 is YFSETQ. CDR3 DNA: TGCGCCAGCAGCCCGGGACTAGCGGGGGTGAACACCGGGGAGATATTTTTT. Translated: CASSPGLAGVNTGEIFF.

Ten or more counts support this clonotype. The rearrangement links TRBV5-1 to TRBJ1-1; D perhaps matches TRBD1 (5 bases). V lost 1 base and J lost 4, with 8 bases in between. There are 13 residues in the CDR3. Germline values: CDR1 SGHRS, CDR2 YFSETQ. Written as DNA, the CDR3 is TGCGCCAGCAGCTTGCAGGGAGTCACTGAAGCTTTCTTT. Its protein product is CASSLQGVTEAFF.

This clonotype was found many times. The CDR3 region has the DNA TGCAGTGCTAGAGTATGGCAGGCGACCTACGAGCAGTACTTC. Protein sequence: CSARVWQATYEQYF. This chain links TRBV20-1 with TRBJ2-7; D gene unclear. The V gene lost 1 base and the J gene lost 2 bases, with 12 bases spanning the gap. The CDR3 consists of 14 residues. The V gene's germline CDR1 is DFQATT and CDR2 SNEGSKA (reference sequence).

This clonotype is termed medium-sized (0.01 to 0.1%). The CDR3, as DNA: TGCGCCAGCAGCCAAGGGTTAAGGGGGTCTTACGAGCAGTACTTC. It yields the protein CASSQGLRGSYEQYF. The gene calls are TRBV4-1 and TRBJ2-7, with D possibly being TRBD1 (6 bases). CDR1 is MGHRA, CDR2 YSYEKL, per germline. The CDR3 is 15 residues long. V dropped 1 base and J dropped 4 bases, with 14 bases sitting between them.

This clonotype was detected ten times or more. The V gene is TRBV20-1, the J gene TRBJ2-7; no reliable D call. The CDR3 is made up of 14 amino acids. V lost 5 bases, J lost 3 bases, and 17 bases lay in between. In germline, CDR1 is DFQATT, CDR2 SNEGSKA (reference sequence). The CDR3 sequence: CSAVDPATIYEQYF. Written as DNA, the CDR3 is TGCAGTGCTGTAGACCCTGCAACAATCTACGAGCAGTACTTC.

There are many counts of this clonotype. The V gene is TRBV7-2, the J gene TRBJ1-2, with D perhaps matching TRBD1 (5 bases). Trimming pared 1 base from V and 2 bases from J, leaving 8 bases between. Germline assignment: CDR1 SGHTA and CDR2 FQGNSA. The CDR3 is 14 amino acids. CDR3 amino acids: CASSLEGRNYGYTF. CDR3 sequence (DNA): TGTGCCAGCAGCTTAGAGGGACGAAACTATGGCTACACCTTC.

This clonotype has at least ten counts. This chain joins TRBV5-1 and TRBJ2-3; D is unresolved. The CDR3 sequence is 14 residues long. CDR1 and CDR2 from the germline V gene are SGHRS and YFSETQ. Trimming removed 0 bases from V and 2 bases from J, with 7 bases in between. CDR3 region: CASSLEVLTDTQYF. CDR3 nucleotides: TGCGCCAGCAGCTTGGAGGTCCTCACAGATACGCAGTATTTT. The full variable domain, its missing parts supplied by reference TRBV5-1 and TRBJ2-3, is KAGVTQTPRYLIKTRGQQVTLSCSPISGHRSVSWYQQTPGQGLQFLFEYFSETQRNKGNFPGRFSGRQFSNSRSEMNVSTLELGDSALYLCASSLEVLTDTQYFGPGTRLTVL.

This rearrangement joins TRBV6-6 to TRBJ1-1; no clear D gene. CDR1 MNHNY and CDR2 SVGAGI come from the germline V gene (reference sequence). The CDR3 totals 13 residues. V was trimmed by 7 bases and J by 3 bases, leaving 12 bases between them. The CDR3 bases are TGTGCCAGCACCCTTGGGTTTGACACTGAAGCTTTCTTT. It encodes CASTLGFDTEAFF.

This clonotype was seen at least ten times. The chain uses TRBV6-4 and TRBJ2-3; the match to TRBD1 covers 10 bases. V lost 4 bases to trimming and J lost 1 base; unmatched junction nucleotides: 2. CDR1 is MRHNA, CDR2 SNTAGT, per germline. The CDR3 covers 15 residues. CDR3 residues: CASSGGTGGTDTQYF. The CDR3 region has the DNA TGTGCCAGCAGTGGGGGGACAGGGGGCACAGATACGCAGTATTTT.

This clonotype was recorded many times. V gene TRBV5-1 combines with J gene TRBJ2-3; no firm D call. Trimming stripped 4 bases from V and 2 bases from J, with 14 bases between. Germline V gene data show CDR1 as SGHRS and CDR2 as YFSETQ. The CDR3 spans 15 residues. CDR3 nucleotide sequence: TGCGCCAGCAGCCTGGCGGCAGCTCACACAGATACGCAGTATTTT. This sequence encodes CASSLAAAHTDTQYF. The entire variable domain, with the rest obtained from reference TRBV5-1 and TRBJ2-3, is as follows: KAGVTQTPRYLIKTRGQQVTLSCSPISGHRSVSWYQQTPGQGLQFLFEYFSETQRNKGNFPGRFSGRQFSNSRSEMNVSTLELGDSALYLCASSLAAAHTDTQYFGPGTRLTVL.

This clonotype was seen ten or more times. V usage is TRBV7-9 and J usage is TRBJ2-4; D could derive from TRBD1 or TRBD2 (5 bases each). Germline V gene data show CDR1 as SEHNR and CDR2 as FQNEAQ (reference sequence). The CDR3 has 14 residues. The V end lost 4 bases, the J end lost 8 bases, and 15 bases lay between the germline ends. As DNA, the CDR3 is TGTGCCAGCAGCTCGACCAGGGAGTATGACATTCAGTACTTC. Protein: CASSSTREYDIQYF.

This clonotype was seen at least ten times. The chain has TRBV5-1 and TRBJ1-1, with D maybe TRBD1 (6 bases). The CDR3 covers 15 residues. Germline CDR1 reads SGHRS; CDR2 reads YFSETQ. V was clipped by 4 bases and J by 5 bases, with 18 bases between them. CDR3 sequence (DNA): TGCGCCAGCAGCCCCGGGATCGGACAGTTTACTGAAGCTTTCTTT. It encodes CASSPGIGQFTEAFF.

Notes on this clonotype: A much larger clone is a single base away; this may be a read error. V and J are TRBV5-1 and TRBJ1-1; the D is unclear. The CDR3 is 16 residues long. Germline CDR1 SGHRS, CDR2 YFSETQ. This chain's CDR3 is CASGLAGLGRPTEAFF. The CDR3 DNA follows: TGCGCCAGCGGCTTGGCAGGTCTAGGAAGGCCCACTGAAGCTTTCTTT. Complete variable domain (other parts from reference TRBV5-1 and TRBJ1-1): KAGVTQTPRYLIKTRGQQVTLSCSPISGHRSVSWYQQTPGQGLQFLFEYFSETQRNKGNFPGRFSGRQFSNSRSEMNVSTLELGDSALYLCASGLAGLGRPTEAFFGQGTRLTVV.

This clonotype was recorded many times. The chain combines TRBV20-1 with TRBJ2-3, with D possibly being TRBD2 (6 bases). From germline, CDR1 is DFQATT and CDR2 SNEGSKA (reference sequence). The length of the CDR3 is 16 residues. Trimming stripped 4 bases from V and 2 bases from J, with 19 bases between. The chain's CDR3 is CSATGGWRGNTDTQYF. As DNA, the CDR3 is TGCAGTGCTACGGGTGGGTGGCGGGGCAACACAGATACGCAGTATTTT.

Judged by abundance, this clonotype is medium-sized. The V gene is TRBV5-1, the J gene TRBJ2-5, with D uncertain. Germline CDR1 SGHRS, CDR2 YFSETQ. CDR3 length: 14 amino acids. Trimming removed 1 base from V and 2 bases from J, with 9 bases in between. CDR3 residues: CASSLLGGQETQYF. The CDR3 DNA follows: TGCGCCAGCAGCTTGCTAGGCGGACAAGAGACCCAGTACTTC.

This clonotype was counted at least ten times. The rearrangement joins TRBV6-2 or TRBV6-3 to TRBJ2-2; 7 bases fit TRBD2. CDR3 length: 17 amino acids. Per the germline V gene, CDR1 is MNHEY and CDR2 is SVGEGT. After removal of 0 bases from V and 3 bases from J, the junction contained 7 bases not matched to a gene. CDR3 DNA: TGTGCCAGCAGTTACTCGGCCAGCGGGGCTCACACCGGGGAGCTGTTTTTT. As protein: CASSYSASGAHTGELFF.

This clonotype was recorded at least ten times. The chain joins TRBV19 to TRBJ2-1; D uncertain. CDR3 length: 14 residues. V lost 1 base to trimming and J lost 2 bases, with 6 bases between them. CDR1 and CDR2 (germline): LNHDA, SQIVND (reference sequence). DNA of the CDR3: TGTGCCAGTAGTATAGCCCTTACCTACAATGAGCAGTTCTTC. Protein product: CASSIALTYNEQFF.

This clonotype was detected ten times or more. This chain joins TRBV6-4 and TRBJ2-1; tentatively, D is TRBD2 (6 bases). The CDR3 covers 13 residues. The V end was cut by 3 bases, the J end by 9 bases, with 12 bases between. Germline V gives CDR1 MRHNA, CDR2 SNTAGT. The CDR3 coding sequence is TGTGCCAGCAGTGATGCTAGCGAGGGTGAGCAGTTCTTC. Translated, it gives CASSDASEGEQFF.

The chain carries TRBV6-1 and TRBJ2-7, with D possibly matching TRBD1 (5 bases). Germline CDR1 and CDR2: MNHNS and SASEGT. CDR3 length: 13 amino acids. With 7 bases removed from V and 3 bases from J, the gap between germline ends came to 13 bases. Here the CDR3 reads CASTPGSHYEQYF. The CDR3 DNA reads TGTGCCAGCACCCCAGGGTCCCACTACGAGCAGTACTTC.

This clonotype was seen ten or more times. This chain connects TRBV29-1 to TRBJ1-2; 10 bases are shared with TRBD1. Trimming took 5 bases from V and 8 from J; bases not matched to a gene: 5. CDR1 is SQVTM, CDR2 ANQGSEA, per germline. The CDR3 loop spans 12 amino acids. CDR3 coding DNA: TGCAGCGTTACCGACAGGGGGCTAGGCTACACCTTC. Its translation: CSVTDRGLGYTF.

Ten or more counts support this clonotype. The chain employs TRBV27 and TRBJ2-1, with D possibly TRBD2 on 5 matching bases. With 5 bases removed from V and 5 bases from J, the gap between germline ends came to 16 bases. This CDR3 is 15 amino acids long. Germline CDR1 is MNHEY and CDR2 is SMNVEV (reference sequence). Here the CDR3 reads CASSPPGLRDNEQFF. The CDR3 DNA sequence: TGTGCCAGCAGTCCGCCGGGGTTAAGGGACAATGAGCAGTTCTTC.

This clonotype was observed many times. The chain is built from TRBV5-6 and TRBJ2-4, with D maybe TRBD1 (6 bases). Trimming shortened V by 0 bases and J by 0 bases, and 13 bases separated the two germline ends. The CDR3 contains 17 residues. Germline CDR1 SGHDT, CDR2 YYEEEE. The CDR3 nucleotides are TGTGCCAGCAGCTTGGATACAGGGTCCCTAGCCAAAAACATTCAGTACTTC. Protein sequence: CASSLDTGSLAKNIQYF.